This T cell receptor beta chain was observed in a study of T cell clones after liver transplantation. Study background: Liver transplant recipients had immunosuppression withdrawal attempted within 2 years.

Unstimulated PBMCs were sorted into CD3+CD4+ and CD3+CD8+ populations. This CDR3 contains 16 residues. Trimming at V came to 5 bases and at J to 5 bases, leaving 12 bases not matched to a gene. CDR1 and CDR2 from the germline V gene are SGHNT and YENEEA. Overall study findings and caveats: In two subjects, few donor cells limited the measurable donor-reactive repertoire. Circulating graft-donor-reactive CD4 TCRbeta sequences fell significantly post-transplant in most of the 8 subjects.

This clone was counted a single time. Antigen unknown. Generated by immunoSEQ multiplex PCR, the TCRdb table keeps only in-frame clones and is missing some. The profile covers approximately 100,000 clones, with 82% appearing a single time and about 1% taken by the ten largest. The sample consisted of CD4+ T cells from blood, taken before liver transplant. The clonotype was recovered from a human donor who received a liver transplant. V and J are TRBV11-3 and TRBJ2-5, with 9 bases that match TRBD1. The CDR3 protein is CASSRRGQGGRETQYF. The CDR3 DNA is TGTGCCAGCAGCCGCAGGGGACAGGGCGGACGGGAGACCCAGTACTTC.